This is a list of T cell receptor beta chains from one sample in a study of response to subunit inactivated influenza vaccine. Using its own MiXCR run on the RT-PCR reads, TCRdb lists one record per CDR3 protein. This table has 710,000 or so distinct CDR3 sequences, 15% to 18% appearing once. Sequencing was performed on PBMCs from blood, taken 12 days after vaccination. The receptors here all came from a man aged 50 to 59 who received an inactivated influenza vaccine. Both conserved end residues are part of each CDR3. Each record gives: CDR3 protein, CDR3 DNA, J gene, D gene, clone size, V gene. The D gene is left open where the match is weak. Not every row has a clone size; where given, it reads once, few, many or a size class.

CASSHHRADTQYF | TGCGCCAGCAGCCACCACAGGGCAGATACGCAGTATTTT | TRBJ2-3 | . | . | TRBV4-3
CASSESPGTGTSSAYF | TGTGCCAGCAGCGAGAGCCCCGGGACAGGAACGAGTTCCGCGTACTTC | TRBJ2-5 | TRBD1 | . | TRBV5-5
CSVRRGRDTEAFF | TGCAGCGTACGCAGGGGCAGGGACACTGAAGCTTTCTTT | TRBJ1-1 | . | . | TRBV29-1
CASSSGQGGNTIYF | TGCGCCAGCAGCAGCGGACAGGGAGGAAACACCATATATTTT | TRBJ1-3 | TRBD1 | many | TRBV5-1
CASSLPGLEEGTDTQYF | TGTGCCAGCAGCCTCCCGGGCTTAGAAGAAGGGACAGATACGCAGTATTTT | TRBJ2-3 | . | many | TRBV7-9
CASSLETGGRPEQYF | TGCGCCAGCAGCTTGGAGACAGGCGGAAGACCCGAGCAGTACTTC | TRBJ2-7 | . | . | TRBV5-1
CASGREPYSEPSYEQYF | TGTGCCAGCGGACGAGAACCCTACAGCGAACCCTCCTACGAGCAGTACTTC | TRBJ2-7 | . | . | TRBV28
CATSGGQVSSYNEQFF | TGTGCCACCAGCGGTGGACAGGTATCCTCCTACAATGAGCAGTTCTTC | TRBJ2-1 | TRBD1 | many | TRBV15
CSVIDRGNEQFF | TGCAGCGTCATAGACAGGGGCAATGAGCAGTTCTTC | TRBJ2-1 | TRBD1 | . | TRBV29-1
CASTYGGTDTQYF | TGCGCCAGCACCTACGGGGGGACCGATACGCAGTATTTT | TRBJ2-3 | TRBD2 | few | TRBV5-1
CASSFGPEQFF | TGTGCCAGCAGTTTTGGGCCTGAGCAGTTCTTC | TRBJ2-1 | . | few | TRBV12-3/TRBV12-4
CATSKDRGSYEQYF | TGTGCCACCAGCAAAGACAGGGGGTCCTACGAGCAGTACTTC | TRBJ2-7 | TRBD1 | . | TRBV15
CASSYGVAGGVETQYF | TGTGCCAGCAGTTACGGAGTAGCGGGGGGGGTAGAGACCCAGTACTTC | TRBJ2-5 | TRBD2 | few | TRBV6-5
CSASTPGTAAYNEQFF | TGCAGTGCAAGCACCCCCGGGACAGCTGCCTACAATGAGCAGTTCTTC | TRBJ2-1 | TRBD1 | . | TRBV20-1
CASSPPDRGIGGEKLFF | TGCGCCAGCAGCCCCCCGGACAGGGGAATCGGGGGTGAAAAACTGTTTTTT | TRBJ1-4 | TRBD1 | . | TRBV4-1